The sequence of this T cell receptor beta chain was determined in a study of blood T cell repertoires in COVID-19. TCRdb's copy holds only in-frame clones and misses some; the assay was immunoSEQ multiplex PCR. The sample records under 80,000 clones, around 80% being singletons. Trimming pared 3 bases from V and 0 bases from J, leaving 7 bases between. Germline loops: CDR1 SGHDT, CDR2 YYEEEE. The CDR3 has 14 residues. This sequence joins TRBV5-6 and TRBJ1-5; no firm D call. The clonotype was recovered from a human donor in a cohort sampled during active COVID-19. The sequenced sample was peripheral blood. DNA of the CDR3: TGTGCCAGCAGCTCGGCAGGTAGCAATCAGCCCCAGCATTTT. Translation: CASSSAGSNQPQHF.